This T cell receptor beta chain emerged from a study of cytomegalovirus exposure and HLA in healthy donors. The CDR3 has 16 amino acids. The ends lost 6 bases at V and 3 bases at J; junction bases unmatched: 11. The germline V gene encodes CDR1 MNHNY and CDR2 SVGAGI (reference sequence). A remark on this clone: Antigen specificity is unknown.

General study findings and limits: According to a later analysis, most TCR beta chains associated with CMV appeared HLA-restricted.

The PCR had 60 Vbeta and 13 Jbeta primers. Libraries were prepared by immunoSEQ multiplex PCR; TCRdb keeps only in-frame clonotypes and omits some of them. This repertoire includes tens of thousands of clones. The chain joins TRBV6-6 to TRBJ2-7; 10 nucleotides match TRBD1. The receptor comes from a woman between 55 and 75 years old in good health and CMV-seropositive. Material for sequencing was PBMCs. The CDR3 loop reads CASRGPSGDRGYEQYF. The CDR3 coding sequence is TGTGCCAGCAGAGGCCCTTCGGGGGACAGGGGCTACGAGCAGTACTTC.